This T cell receptor (beta chain) was retrieved from a study of T cell repertoires in cytomegalovirus infection. Study information: CMV infection together with matching HLA type was indicated by public TCR beta signatures.

There are many counts of this clonotype. As yet, its antigen is unknown. This CDR3 region has 15 residues. Germline V gene sequence: CDR1 DFQATT, CDR2 SNEGSKA (reference sequence). V was pared by 3 bases and J by 2 bases, with 5 bases of the junction left unmatched. Whole-study results and caveats: Ex vivo, HLA-C-restricted CMV-specific TCR beta clonotypes prevailed over the rest of the response. Adding up the frequency of public TCR beta families identified people who carried CMV plus the relevant HLA.

Each CDR3 protein is one row after TCRdb ran MiXCR on the reads. The sample carries approximately 500,000 distinct CDR3 sequences, more than 15% recorded once. The source material was CD8+ T cells from PBMCs. The chain recombines TRBV20-1 with TRBJ2-2; 8 bases match TRBD1. The clonotype originates from a human donor in good health (CMV status not recorded). Some clones in this sample may be carry-over from other donors' samples. Here the CDR3 reads CSARGTGANTGELFF. The CDR3, as DNA: TGCAGTGCTAGGGGGACAGGAGCAAACACCGGGGAGCTGTTTTTT.